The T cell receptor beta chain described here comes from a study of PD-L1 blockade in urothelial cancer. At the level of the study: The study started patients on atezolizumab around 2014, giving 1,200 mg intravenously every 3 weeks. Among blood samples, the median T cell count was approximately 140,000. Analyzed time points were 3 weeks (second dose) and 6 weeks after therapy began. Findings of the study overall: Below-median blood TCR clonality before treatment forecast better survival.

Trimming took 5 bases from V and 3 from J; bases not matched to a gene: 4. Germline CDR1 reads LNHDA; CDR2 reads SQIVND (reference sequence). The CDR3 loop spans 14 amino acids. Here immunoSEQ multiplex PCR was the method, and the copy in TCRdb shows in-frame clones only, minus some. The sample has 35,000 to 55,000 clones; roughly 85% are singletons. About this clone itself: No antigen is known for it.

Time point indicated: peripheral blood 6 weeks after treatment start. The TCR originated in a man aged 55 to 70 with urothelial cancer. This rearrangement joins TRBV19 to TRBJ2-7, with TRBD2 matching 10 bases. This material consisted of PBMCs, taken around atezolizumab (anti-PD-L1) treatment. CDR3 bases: TGTGCCAGTAGTCCAGGGACTAGCGACTACGAGCAGTACTTC. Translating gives CASSPGTSDYEQYF.